These T cell receptor beta chains were read from a single sample in a study of shared clonotypes between healthy human individuals. The data were produced by immunoSEQ multiplex PCR, yet TCRdb's version contains in-frame clones alone and is incomplete. The repertoire includes some 700,000 clones, around 91% of them detected once, and about a third sits in the top ten. Sequencing used memory CD8+ T cells from PBMCs. The receptors were gathered from a man aged 18-30 years in good health. Some clones in this sample may be carry-over from other donors' samples. CDR3s include the opening cysteine and the closing phenylalanine or tryptophan. The order of the fields is V gene, J gene, D gene, CDR3 protein. The D gene is left open where the match is weak.

V gene: TRBV11-2
J gene: TRBJ1-1
D gene: TRBD1
CDR3 protein: CASSFPTGKGTEAFF

V gene: TRBV11-3
J gene: TRBJ2-3
D gene: NA
CDR3 protein: CASSPRGGPRISTDTQYF

V gene: TRBV29-1
J gene: TRBJ1-1
D gene: TRBD1
CDR3 protein: CSVGRGEAFF

V gene: TRBV4-1
J gene: TRBJ2-7
D gene: NA
CDR3 protein: CASSQDKGGALDEQYF

V gene: TRBV15
J gene: TRBJ2-1
D gene: TRBD2
CDR3 protein: CATSDPQRGRNEQFF

V gene: TRBV9
J gene: TRBJ2-1
D gene: NA
CDR3 protein: CASSGLYEQFF

V gene: TRBV5-5
J gene: TRBJ1-4
D gene: NA
CDR3 protein: CASSLVGSSNEKLFF

V gene: TRBV7-9
J gene: TRBJ1-6
D gene: NA
CDR3 protein: CASSLAGQGPANSPLHF

V gene: TRBV5-1
J gene: TRBJ1-1
D gene: NA
CDR3 protein: CASSLEPTGRNTEAFF

V gene: TRBV5-8
J gene: TRBJ2-6
D gene: NA
CDR3 protein: CASSLRGRRGSGANVLTF

V gene: TRBV5-8
J gene: TRBJ2-2
D gene: NA
CDR3 protein: CASSWSSGLTGELFF

V gene: TRBV27
J gene: TRBJ1-1
D gene: NA
CDR3 protein: CASSYGAGWTEAFF

V gene: TRBV5-1
J gene: TRBJ2-7
D gene: TRBD2
CDR3 protein: CASSLTGLAETYEQYF

V gene: TRBV7-2
J gene: TRBJ2-7
D gene: TRBD2
CDR3 protein: CASSFPTSGVYEQYF

V gene: TRBV19
J gene: TRBJ2-2
D gene: NA
CDR3 protein: CASSIPGQLNTGELFF

V gene: TRBV11-2
J gene: TRBJ2-3
D gene: TRBD2
CDR3 protein: CASSAHPQREGPTDTQYF

V gene: TRBV7-9
J gene: TRBJ1-5
D gene: NA
CDR3 protein: CASSWGLWGDQPQHF

V gene: TRBV27
J gene: TRBJ1-3
D gene: NA
CDR3 protein: CASRDLSSGNTIYF

V gene: TRBV18
J gene: TRBJ2-1
D gene: TRBD2
CDR3 protein: CASSPPRLAGDSYNEQFF

V gene: TRBV7-2
J gene: TRBJ2-1
D gene: NA
CDR3 protein: CASSLGRWGSYNEQFF

V gene: TRBV28
J gene: TRBJ2-3
D gene: NA
CDR3 protein: CASSSTEGDTQYF

V gene: TRBV28
J gene: TRBJ1-1
D gene: NA
CDR3 protein: CASSPMAAEAFF

V gene: TRBV5-4
J gene: TRBJ2-7
D gene: TRBD1
CDR3 protein: CASSLDRGNSYEQYF

V gene: TRBV2
J gene: TRBJ2-1
D gene: TRBD2
CDR3 protein: CASRDGLGPSYNEQFF

V gene: TRBV28
J gene: TRBJ1-5
D gene: TRBD1
CDR3 protein: CASSRGTGSQPQHF

V gene: TRBV9
J gene: TRBJ2-7
D gene: NA
CDR3 protein: CASSVRVSSYEQYF

V gene: TRBV13
J gene: TRBJ1-4
D gene: NA
CDR3 protein: CASSLGGSMEKLFF

V gene: TRBV6-1
J gene: TRBJ2-1
D gene: NA
CDR3 protein: CASKGRDFNNEQFF

V gene: TRBV28
J gene: TRBJ2-7
D gene: NA
CDR3 protein: CASSGGSYEQYF